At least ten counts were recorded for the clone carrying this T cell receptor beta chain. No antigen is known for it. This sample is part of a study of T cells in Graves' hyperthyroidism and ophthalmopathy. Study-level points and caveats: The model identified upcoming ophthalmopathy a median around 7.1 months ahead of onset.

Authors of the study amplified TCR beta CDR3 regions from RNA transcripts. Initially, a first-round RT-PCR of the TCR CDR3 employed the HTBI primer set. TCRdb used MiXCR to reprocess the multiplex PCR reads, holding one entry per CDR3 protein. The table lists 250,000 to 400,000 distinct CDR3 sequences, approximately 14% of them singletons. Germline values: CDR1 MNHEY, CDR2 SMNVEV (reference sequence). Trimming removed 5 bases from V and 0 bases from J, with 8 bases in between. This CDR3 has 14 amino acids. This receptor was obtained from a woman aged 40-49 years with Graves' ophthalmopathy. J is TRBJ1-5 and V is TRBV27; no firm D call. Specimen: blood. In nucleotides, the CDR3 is TGTGCCAGCAGTCAGAAGGATAGCAATCAGCCCCAGCATTTT. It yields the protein CASSQKDSNQPQHF.